A single T cell receptor (beta chain) is shown here with its context. Its antigen is not identified. Trimming pared 0 bases from V and 4 bases from J, leaving 15 bases between. The CDR3 totals 17 residues. The V gene's germline CDR1 is LGHNT and CDR2 FRNRAP. This sample was taken from a study of T cell clones after liver transplantation. Study-wide background: Three of eight recipients were HCV-positive; others had non-autoimmune, non-viral indications.

Broader study findings: In two subjects, few donor cells limited the measurable donor-reactive repertoire.

Clones were sequenced by immunoSEQ multiplex PCR, and TCRdb holds only the in-frame ones, with some missing. This sample has about 33,000 clones, with around 94% found just once. This sequence originates from a human patient who received a liver transplant. The T cells may partly be graft donor cells. V and J are TRBV12-5 and TRBJ2-2; no firm D call. Sequenced here: CD8+ T cells from blood, sampled 12 months after liver transplant. The chain's CDR3 is CASGLVLSDLRTGELFF. The CDR3 DNA reads TGTGCTAGTGGTTTGGTACTCTCGGATCTGCGCACCGGGGAGCTGTTTTTT.